This is a list of T cell receptor beta chains from one sample in a study of technical replicates of blood from a few donors. Assay: immunoSEQ multiplex PCR; the TCRdb copy retains only in-frame clones and omits some. In the table there are tens of thousands of clones, 93% of which are singletons. Sequenced material: PBMCs. The source of these receptors is a human donor in good health. Some clones in this sample may be carry-over from other donors' samples. CDR3s include the opening cysteine and the closing phenylalanine or tryptophan. D genes are given only for firm matches. Clone size, where shown, is once, few, many, or a class for clones that have expanded.

j_call,v_call,clone_size,d_call,cdr3_nt,cdr3_aa
TRBJ2-7,TRBV7-9,NA,TRBD1,TGTGCCAGCAGCTCGGGGACAGGGCCCTACGAGCAGTACTTC,CASSSGTGPYEQYF
TRBJ2-1,TRBV4-2,NA,TRBD1,TGTGCCAGCAGCCCCACAGGGGTCCCCTACAATGAGCAGTTCTTC,CASSPTGVPYNEQFF
TRBJ2-1,TRBV6-6,once,TRBD1,TGTGCCAGCAGTTCCCCGGGACAGGGAGTAGATGAGCAGTTCTTC,CASSSPGQGVDEQFF
TRBJ2-2,TRBV19,NA,NA,TGTGCCAGTAGGGCTAGAGGGAACACCGGGGAGCTGTTTTTT,CASRARGNTGELFF
TRBJ2-6,TRBV4-2,NA,NA,TGTGCCAGCAGCCAAGATGTCGCCCTATCTGGGGCCAACGTCCTGACTTTC,CASSQDVALSGANVLTF
TRBJ2-3,TRBV7-2,NA,TRBD2,TGTGCCAGCAGCTTAGTCTCTAGCGGGGGGGATACGCAGTATTTT,CASSLVSSGGDTQYF
TRBJ2-7,TRBV5-4,once,NA,TGTGCCAGCAGCCTGTGGGCGGGGATCGAGCAGTACTTC,CASSLWAGIEQYF
TRBJ1-2,TRBV6-1,NA,TRBD1,TGTGCCAGCAGTGACCTGACAGGGTTCAGCTACACCTTC,CASSDLTGFSYTF
TRBJ2-2,TRBV27,NA,NA,TGTGCCAGCAGTTCGCATAAGCCCGGGGAGCTGTTTTTT,CASSSHKPGELFF
TRBJ1-6,TRBV4-1,NA,NA,TGCGCCAGCAGCCAAGGGACAGCGTATAATTCACCCCTCCACTTT,CASSQGTAYNSPLHF
TRBJ2-7,TRBV23-1,NA,NA,TGCGCCAGCAGTCCTCCGACAGGAACCTACGAGCAGTACTTC,CASSPPTGTYEQYF
TRBJ2-2,TRBV2,once,NA,TGTGCCAGCATATCAGGGGCGGCCACCGGGGAGCTGTTTTTT,CASISGAATGELFF
TRBJ1-1,TRBV4-3,NA,NA,TGCGCCAGCAGCCAAGATCAGGGGAACACTGAAGCTTTCTTT,CASSQDQGNTEAFF
TRBJ1-2,TRBV18,NA,NA,TGTGCCAGCTCACCACCGGCAGGGATTGGCAGCACTAACTATGGCTACACCTTC,CASSPPAGIGSTNYGYTF
TRBJ1-2,TRBV5-1,NA,TRBD1,TGCGCCAGCAGTCGGACAGGGGGCGGTGGCTACACCTTC,CASSRTGGGGYTF
TRBJ2-1,TRBV7-3,NA,TRBD2,TGTGCCAGCAGCTTAATAGGGATGAGACTAGCGCGGGTTGAGCAGTTCTTC,CASSLIGMRLARVEQFF
TRBJ2-1,TRBV6-6,NA,NA,TGTGCCAGCAGTTACCTAGGCGGGCGAGCCCTTGAGCAGTTCTTC,CASSYLGGRALEQFF
TRBJ2-1,TRBV4-3,NA,NA,TGCGCCAGCAGCCAAGATCGGTTTGGAGGGGATCAGTTCTTC,CASSQDRFGGDQFF
TRBJ1-3,TRBV7-9,once,NA,TGTGCCAGCAGCTTAGACAGGCGGCTCTCTGGAAACACCATATATTTT,CASSLDRRLSGNTIYF
TRBJ2-1,TRBV7-2,NA,TRBD2,TGTGCCAGCAGAGGAGCGGGGGGGCGTTACAATGAGCAGTTCTTC,CASRGAGGRYNEQFF
TRBJ2-1,TRBV5-4,NA,TRBD2,TGTGCCAGCAGCACCCGACTAGCGGGAGGGAGAGATGAGCAGTTCTTC,CASSTRLAGGRDEQFF
TRBJ2-5,TRBV7-3,NA,NA,TGTGCCAGCAGCCCACCGCTGTTAGGGAGGACACAAGAGACCCAGTACTTC,CASSPPLLGRTQETQYF
TRBJ2-7,TRBV6-1,NA,TRBD2,TGTGCCAGCAGTCAGACTAGCGGGGGCCCTTACGAGCAGTACTTC,CASSQTSGGPYEQYF
TRBJ1-4,TRBV7-9,NA,NA,TGTGCCAGCAGCTCACAGGGACGGAGTGAGGAAAAACTGTTTTTT,CASSSQGRSEEKLFF
TRBJ1-3,TRBV11-2,NA,NA,TGTGCCAGCAGCTTAGCAGGTTCTGGAAACACCATATATTTT,CASSLAGSGNTIYF
TRBJ1-1,TRBV9,NA,TRBD1,TGTGCCAGCAGCGCAGGGACAGGGGAGACTGAAGCTTTCTTT,CASSAGTGETEAFF
TRBJ1-5,TRBV7-2,NA,TRBD1,TGTGCCAGCAGCTACGGACAGGGGATAAATCAGCCCCAGCATTTT,CASSYGQGINQPQHF
TRBJ1-1,TRBV4-2,NA,NA,TGTGCCAGCAGCCAAGGGACAGCCGATGAAGCTTTCTTT,CASSQGTADEAFF
TRBJ2-5,TRBV5-6,once,TRBD2,TGTGCCAGCAGCGGGACTAGCGGGGAGACCCAGTACTTC,CASSGTSGETQYF
TRBJ1-3,TRBV18,NA,TRBD1,TGTGCCAGCTCACCACGACAGGGGTCCAACACCATATATTTT,CASSPRQGSNTIYF
TRBJ1-1,TRBV2,NA,TRBD1,TGTGCCAGCAAGAGAGAGGGACAGGGGTTCGCTGAAGCTTTCTTT,CASKREGQGFAEAFF
TRBJ1-4,TRBV7-9,NA,TRBD1,TGTGCCAGCAGACGAACAGGGGGCGAGCCTGAAAAACTGTTTTTT,CASRRTGGEPEKLFF
TRBJ2-7,TRBV7-3,NA,TRBD2,TGTGCCAGCAGCTTAAACAAGCGGGACCCCTACGAGCAGTACTTC,CASSLNKRDPYEQYF
TRBJ1-3,TRBV7-3,NA,NA,TGTGCCAGCAGCTTACAGGGCCGGACCTCTGGAAACACCATATATTTT,CASSLQGRTSGNTIYF
TRBJ1-5,TRBV5-1,NA,NA,TGCGCCAGCAGCTTGGGAGGTTTCAATCAGCCCCAGCATTTT,CASSLGGFNQPQHF
TRBJ2-6,TRBV10-3,NA,NA,TGTGCCATCAGCACGCCGGGTGGGGGCCTCACTGGGGCCAACGTCCTGACTTTC,CAISTPGGGLTGANVLTF
TRBJ2-5,TRBV6-5,NA,NA,TGTGCCAGCAGTTCCAAGCAGGGAAACCAAGAGACCCAGTACTTC,CASSSKQGNQETQYF